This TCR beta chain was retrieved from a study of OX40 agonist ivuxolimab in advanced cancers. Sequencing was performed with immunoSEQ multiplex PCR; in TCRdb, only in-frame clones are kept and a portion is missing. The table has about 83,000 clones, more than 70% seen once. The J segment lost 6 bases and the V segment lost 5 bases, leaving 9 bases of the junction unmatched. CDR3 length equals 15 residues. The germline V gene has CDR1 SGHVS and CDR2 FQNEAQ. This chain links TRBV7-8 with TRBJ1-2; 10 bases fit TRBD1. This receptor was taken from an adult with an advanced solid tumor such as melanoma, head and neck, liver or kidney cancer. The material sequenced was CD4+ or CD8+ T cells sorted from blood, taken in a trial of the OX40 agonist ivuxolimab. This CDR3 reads CASSAPGQGLDGYTF. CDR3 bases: TGTGCCAGCAGCGCACCGGGACAGGGGCTAGATGGCTACACCTTC.